This T cell receptor (beta chain) appears in the sequencing data of a study of persistence of HIV-infected CD4 T cells. The study, taken as a whole, reports: TCRbeta richness was lower in CMV- and Gag-responding cells than in anti-CD3/anti-CD28-responding cells.

The immunoSEQ assay was version 4, run in survey mode. Here immunoSEQ multiplex PCR was the method, and the copy in TCRdb shows in-frame clones only, minus some. The sample includes 36,000 or so clones, more than 75% seen only once; the top ten take 0.97%. This CDR3 comprises 16 residues. Trimming removed 4 bases from V and 1 base from J; junction bases left unmatched: 7. In germline, CDR1 is MGHRA, CDR2 YSYEKL. An overlapping HIV-1 Gag peptide pool stimulated these cells at about 0.9 ug/peptide/mL. CD40L-negative CD69-negative CD45RO-high memory CD4+ T cells were sorted as populations depleted of antigen-responding cells. Remarks on this clone: Its cognate antigen is unknown.

The V call is TRBV4-1, the J call TRBJ2-1; 7 bases match TRBD1. The receptor was derived from an adult with HIV. The donor label of this sample is uncertain. Here the sequenced sample was cultured CD4+ T cells from PBMCs, taken from a patient who received antiretroviral therapy. The DNA of the CDR3 is TGCGCCAGCAGCCTCCTCCGGGACAGTTCCTACAATGAGCAGTTCTTC. It yields the protein CASSLLRDSSYNEQFF.